Reported below is one T cell receptor (beta chain). The sample holds a few counts of this clonotype. What this receptor recognizes is not known. Nothing much larger sits one base from this clone, and base qualities are not available. Sequencing relied on an Illumina HiSeq 1500. Using fastp trimming at Q25 and MiXCR clonotype assembly, TCRdb reanalyzed the public sequencing data and kept in-frame beta chains. Identical CDR3 protein sequences are pooled into one entry, listed with their most common genes and DNA. The sample table shows fewer than 200,000 distinct CDR3 sequences, and around 14% are seen once. The ten most abundant clones make up 25% to 30% of the sample. This sample is drawn from a study of T cell repertoires in cytomegalovirus infection (dated by TCRdb to about 2019). About the investigation overall: Because public TCR beta signatures pointed to carriage of CMV infection together with the matching HLA type, the HLA type of each donor mattered for the analysis.

On the study overall, not on this receptor specifically: In both this cohort and an independent cohort of 300 to 450 donors, the cumulative frequency of public TCR beta family members distinguished carriers of CMV infection plus the relevant HLA type. The ex vivo response was dominated by HLA-C-restricted CMV-specific TCR beta clonotypes, and the single most frequent clonotype in two of eight donors was supplied by these HLA-C-restricted clonotypes.

This sequence was found in a human donor in good health (CMV status not recorded). Some clones in this sample may be carry-over from other donors' samples. Sequencing was carried out using PBMCs.

CDR3 loop: CASSPSGPLSEAFF. The DNA sequence is given as TGTGCCAGCAGCCCAAGCGGACCCCTATCCGAAGCTTTCTTT. The V and J segments used are TRBV7-9 and TRBJ1-1, with no confidently assigned D gene. The CDR3 has 14 amino acids, counting the end cysteine and phenylalanine. CDR3 DNA only is kept here, 42 bases in frame from base 1. Trimming at the junction amounts to 5 bases on V and 8 bases on J, and the germline ends lie 18 bases apart. The germline V gene (reference sequence) gives CDR1 as SEHNR and CDR2 as FQNEAQ. Where the CDR3 stops, the reference TRBV7-9 and TRBJ1-1 genes take over; the full variable domain is DTGVSQNPRHKITKRGQNVTFRCDPISEHNRLYWYRQTLGQGPEFLTYFQNEAQLEKSRLLSDRFSAERPKGSFSTLEIQRTEQGDSAMYLCASSPSGPLSEAFFGQGTRLTVV.